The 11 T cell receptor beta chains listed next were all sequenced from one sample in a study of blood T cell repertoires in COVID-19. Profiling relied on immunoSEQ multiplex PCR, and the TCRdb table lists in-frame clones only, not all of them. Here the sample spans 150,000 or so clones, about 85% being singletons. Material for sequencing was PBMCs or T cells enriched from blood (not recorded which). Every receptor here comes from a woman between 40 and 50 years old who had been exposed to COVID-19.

The CDR3 loop reads CASSEEGGRNQPQHF. Written as DNA, the CDR3 is TGTGCCAGCAGTGAAGAAGGGGGCCGGAATCAGCCCCAGCATTTT. This chain joins TRBV6-1 and TRBJ1-5, with TRBD1 identical over 7 bases. V lost 1 base and J lost 4; bases outside the gene matches: 4. The CDR3 sequence is 15 residues long. Germline values: CDR1 MNHNS, CDR2 SASEGT.

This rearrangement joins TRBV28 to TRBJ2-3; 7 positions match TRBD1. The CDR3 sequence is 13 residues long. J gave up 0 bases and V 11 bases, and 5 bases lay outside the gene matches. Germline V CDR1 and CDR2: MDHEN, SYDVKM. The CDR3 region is CAGSTGSTDTQYF. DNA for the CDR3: TGTGCCGGATCGACAGGGAGCACAGATACGCAGTATTTT.

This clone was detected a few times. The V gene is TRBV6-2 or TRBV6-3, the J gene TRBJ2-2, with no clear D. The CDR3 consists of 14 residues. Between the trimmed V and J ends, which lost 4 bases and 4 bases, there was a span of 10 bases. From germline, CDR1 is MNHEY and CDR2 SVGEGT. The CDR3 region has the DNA TGTGCCAGCAGTTGGAGACCGCCCACCGGGGAGCTGTTTTTT. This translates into CASSWRPPTGELFF.

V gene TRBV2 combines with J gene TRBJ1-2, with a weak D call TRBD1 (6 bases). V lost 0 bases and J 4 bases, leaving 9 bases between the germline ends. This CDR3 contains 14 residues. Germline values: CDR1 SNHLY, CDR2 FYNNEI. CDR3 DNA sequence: TGTGCCAGCAGTGAAGCGGCAGGGGTCTATGGCTACACCTTC. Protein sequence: CASSEAAGVYGYTF.

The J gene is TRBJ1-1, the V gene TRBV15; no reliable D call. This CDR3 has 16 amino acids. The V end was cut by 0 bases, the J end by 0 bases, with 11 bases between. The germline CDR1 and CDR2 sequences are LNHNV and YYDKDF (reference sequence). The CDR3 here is CATSRELLAVNTEAFF. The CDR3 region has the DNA TGTGCCACCAGCAGAGAATTGTTAGCAGTGAACACTGAAGCTTTCTTT.

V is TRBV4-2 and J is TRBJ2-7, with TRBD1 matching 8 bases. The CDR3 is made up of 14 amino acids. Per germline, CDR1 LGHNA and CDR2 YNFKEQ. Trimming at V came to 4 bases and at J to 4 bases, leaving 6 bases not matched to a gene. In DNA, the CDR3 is TGTGCCAGCAGCCGGGGACAGGAGAGATACGAGCAGTACTTC. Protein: CASSRGQERYEQYF.

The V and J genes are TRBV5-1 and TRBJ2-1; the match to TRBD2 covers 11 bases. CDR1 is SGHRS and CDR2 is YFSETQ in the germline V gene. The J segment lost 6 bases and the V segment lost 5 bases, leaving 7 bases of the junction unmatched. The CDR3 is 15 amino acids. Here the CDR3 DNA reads TGCGCCAGCAGTCCGACTAGCGGGGTTAGCAATGAGCAGTTCTTC. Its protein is CASSPTSGVSNEQFF.

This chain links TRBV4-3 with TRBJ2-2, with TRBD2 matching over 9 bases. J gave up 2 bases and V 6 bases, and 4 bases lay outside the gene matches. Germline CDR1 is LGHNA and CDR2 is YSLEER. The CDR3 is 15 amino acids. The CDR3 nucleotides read TGCGCCAGCAGGCCTAGCGGGGTCAACACCGGGGAGCTGTTTTTT. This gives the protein CASRPSGVNTGELFF.

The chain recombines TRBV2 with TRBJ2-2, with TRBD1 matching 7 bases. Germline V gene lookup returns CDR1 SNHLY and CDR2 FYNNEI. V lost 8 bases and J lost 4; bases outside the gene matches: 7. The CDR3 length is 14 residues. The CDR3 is CASQGQDLTGELFF. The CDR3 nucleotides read TGTGCCAGCCAAGGACAGGACCTCACCGGGGAGCTGTTTTTT.

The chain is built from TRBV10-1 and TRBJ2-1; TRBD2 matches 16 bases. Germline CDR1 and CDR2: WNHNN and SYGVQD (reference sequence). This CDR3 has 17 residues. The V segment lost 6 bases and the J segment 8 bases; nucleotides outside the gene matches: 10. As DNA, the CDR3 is TGCGCCAGCAGCGGGGGGACTAGCGGGAGGGCCGGCCATGAGCAGTTCTTC. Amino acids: CASSGGTSGRAGHEQFF.

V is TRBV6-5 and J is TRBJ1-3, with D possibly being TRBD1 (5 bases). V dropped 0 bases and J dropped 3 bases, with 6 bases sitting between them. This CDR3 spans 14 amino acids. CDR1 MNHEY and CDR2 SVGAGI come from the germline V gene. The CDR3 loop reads CASSYSRVGNTIYF. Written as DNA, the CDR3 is TGTGCCAGCAGTTACTCCAGGGTTGGAAACACCATATATTTT.